This TCR beta chain was retrieved from a study of response to subunit inactivated influenza vaccine. The germline CDR1 and CDR2 sequences are ENHRY and SYGVKD. This CDR3 is built from 15 residues. V was pared by 2 bases and J by 6 bases, with 8 bases of the junction left unmatched. Study-wide points: Authors suggested each seasonal flu vaccination may recruit only limited numbers of new T cells.

This clonotype was detected a few times. What it binds is not known. TCRdb re-derived calls from the RT-PCR reads in MiXCR, one entry per CDR3 protein. The profile covers 300,000 to 350,000 distinct CDR3 sequences, with around 22% appearing a single time and 10% taken by the ten largest. The source was PBMCs from blood, collected roughly 20 months after vaccination. The sequence was collected from a man between 45 and 75 years old who received an inactivated influenza vaccine. This chain joins TRBV10-3 and TRBJ1-1, with TRBD1 matching over 8 bases. DNA of the CDR3: TGTGCCATCAGTGAGGGAAAACAGGGGGGGGCTGAAGCTTTCTTT. As protein: CAISEGKQGGAEAFF.